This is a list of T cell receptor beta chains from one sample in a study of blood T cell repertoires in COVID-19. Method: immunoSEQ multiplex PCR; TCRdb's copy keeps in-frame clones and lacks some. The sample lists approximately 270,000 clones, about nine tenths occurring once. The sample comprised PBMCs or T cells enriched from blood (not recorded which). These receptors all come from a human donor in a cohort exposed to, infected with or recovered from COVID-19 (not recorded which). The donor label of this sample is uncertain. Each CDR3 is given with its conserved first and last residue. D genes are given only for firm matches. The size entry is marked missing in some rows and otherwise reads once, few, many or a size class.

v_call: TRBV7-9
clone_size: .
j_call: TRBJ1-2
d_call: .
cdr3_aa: CASSFDLRGSRGYTF
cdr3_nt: TGTGCCAGCAGCTTCGACCTACGGGGAAGTCGTGGCTACACCTTC

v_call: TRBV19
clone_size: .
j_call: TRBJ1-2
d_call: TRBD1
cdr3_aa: CASSNDRGGYTF
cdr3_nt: TGTGCCAGTAGTAATGACAGGGGTGGCTACACCTTC

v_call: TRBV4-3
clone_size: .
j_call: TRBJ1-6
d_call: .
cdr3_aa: CASSQDSDNSPLHF
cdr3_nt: TGCGCCAGCAGCCAAGACTCGGATAATTCACCCCTCCACTTT

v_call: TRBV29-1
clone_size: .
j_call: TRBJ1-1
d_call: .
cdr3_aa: CSVSEFRRTEAFF
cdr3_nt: TGCAGCGTCTCCGAATTTCGGCGGACTGAAGCTTTCTTT

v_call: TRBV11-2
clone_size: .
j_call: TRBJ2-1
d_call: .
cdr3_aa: CASSLALTGGEQFF
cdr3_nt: TGTGCCAGCAGCTTAGCCCTGACAGGTGGTGAGCAGTTCTTC

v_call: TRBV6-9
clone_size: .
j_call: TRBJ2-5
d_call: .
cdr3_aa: CASSSPETQYF
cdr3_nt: TGTGCCAGCAGTTCCCCGGAGACCCAGTACTTC

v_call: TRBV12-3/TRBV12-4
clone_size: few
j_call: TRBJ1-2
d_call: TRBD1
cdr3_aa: CASSPTGGGGYTF
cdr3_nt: TGTGCCAGCAGTCCGACAGGGGGAGGGGGCTACACCTTC

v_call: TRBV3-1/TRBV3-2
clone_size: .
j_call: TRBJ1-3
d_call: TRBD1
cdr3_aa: CASSRDRATGNTIYF
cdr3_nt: TGTGCCAGCAGCCGGGACAGGGCCACTGGAAACACCATATATTTT

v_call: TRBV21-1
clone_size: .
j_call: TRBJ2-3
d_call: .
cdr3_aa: CASSNLLLDNFGTDTQYF
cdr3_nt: TGTGCCAGCAGCAACCTCCTACTGGACAACTTCGGCACAGATACGCAGTATTTT

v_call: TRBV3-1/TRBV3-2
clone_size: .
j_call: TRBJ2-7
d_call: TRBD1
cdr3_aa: CASSQGQGLYEQYF
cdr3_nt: TGTGCCAGCAGCCAAGGACAGGGGCTTTACGAGCAGTACTTC

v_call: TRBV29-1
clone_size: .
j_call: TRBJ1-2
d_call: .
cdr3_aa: CSVAALDYGYTF
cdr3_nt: TGCAGCGTTGCAGCGTTAGACTATGGCTACACCTTC

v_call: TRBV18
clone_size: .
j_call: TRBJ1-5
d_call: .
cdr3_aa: CASSSAPDSNQPQHF
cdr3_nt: TGTGCCAGCTCATCCGCCCCAGATAGCAATCAGCCCCAGCATTTT

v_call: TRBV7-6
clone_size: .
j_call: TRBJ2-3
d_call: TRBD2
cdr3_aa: CASSRGVAGLTDTQYF
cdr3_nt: TGTGCCAGCAGCCGAGGGGTAGCGGGGTTAACAGATACGCAGTATTTT

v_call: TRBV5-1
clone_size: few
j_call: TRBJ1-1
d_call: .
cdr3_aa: CASSLVWVGGGTEAFF
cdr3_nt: TGCGCCAGCAGCTTGGTTTGGGTGGGGGGAGGCACTGAAGCTTTCTTT

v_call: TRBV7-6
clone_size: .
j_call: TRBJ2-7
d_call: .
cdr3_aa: CASSLTPRGRSYEEQYF
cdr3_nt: TGTGCCAGCAGCTTAACCCCCCGTGGGAGATCCTACGAGGAGCAGTACTTC

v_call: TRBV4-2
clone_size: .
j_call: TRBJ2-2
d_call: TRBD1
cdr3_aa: CASSQELRTGGDTGELFF
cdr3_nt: TGTGCCAGCAGCCAAGAACTCAGGACAGGGGGCGATACCGGGGAGCTGTTTTTT

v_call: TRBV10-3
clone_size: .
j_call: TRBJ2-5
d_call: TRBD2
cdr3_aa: CAISPLKAGGLKETQYF
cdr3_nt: TGTGCCATCAGCCCACTTAAAGCGGGGGGGCTAAAAGAGACCCAGTACTTC

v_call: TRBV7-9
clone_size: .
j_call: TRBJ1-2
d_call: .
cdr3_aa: CASSLAPGNRGYTF
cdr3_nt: TGTGCCAGCAGCTTAGCACCAGGGAATCGTGGCTACACCTTC

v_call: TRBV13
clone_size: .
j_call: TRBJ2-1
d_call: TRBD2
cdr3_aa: CASREGGGDNEQFF
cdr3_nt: TGTGCCAGCAGAGAGGGCGGGGGGGACAATGAGCAGTTCTTC

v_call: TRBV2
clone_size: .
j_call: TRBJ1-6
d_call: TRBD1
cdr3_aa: CASTFIQGADSPLHF
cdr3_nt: TGTGCCAGCACCTTCATACAGGGGGCCGATTCACCCCTCCACTTT

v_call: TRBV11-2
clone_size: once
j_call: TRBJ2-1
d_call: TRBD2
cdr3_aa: CASSPRVGLGAYNEQFF
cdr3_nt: TGTGCCAGCAGCCCCAGGGTGGGACTAGGGGCCTACAATGAGCAGTTCTTC

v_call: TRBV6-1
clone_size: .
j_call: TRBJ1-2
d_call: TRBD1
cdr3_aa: CASSEDFGTGEGYTF
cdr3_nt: TGTGCCAGCAGTGAAGATTTCGGGACAGGGGAAGGCTACACCTTC

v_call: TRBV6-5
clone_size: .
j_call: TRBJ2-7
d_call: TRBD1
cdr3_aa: CASSYSPNRGYEQYF
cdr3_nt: TGTGCCAGCAGTTACTCCCCCAACAGGGGCTACGAGCAGTACTTC

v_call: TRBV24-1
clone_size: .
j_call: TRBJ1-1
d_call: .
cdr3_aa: CATSAKGDTEAFF
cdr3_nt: TGTGCCACCAGTGCGAAAGGGGACACTGAAGCTTTCTTT

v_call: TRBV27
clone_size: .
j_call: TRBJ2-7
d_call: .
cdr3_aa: CASSHDRSYEQYF
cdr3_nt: TGTGCCAGCAGCCACGACAGGTCCTACGAGCAGTACTTC

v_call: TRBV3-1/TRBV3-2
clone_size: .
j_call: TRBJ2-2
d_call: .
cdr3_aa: CASSQGAGIGNTGELFF
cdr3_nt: TGTGCCAGCAGCCAAGGGGCGGGGATTGGGAACACCGGGGAGCTGTTTTTT